The 20 T cell receptor beta chains below all came from one sample that was sequenced in a study of blood T cell repertoires in COVID-19. The data were produced by immunoSEQ multiplex PCR, yet TCRdb's version contains in-frame clones alone and is incomplete. The sample holds fewer than 450,000 clones, 85% to 90% seen once. The specimen was peripheral blood. These receptors all stem from a woman aged 45-65 years with COVID-19, enrolled during active disease.

This chain connects TRBV27 to TRBJ1-1; possible D gene TRBD1, 5 bases. Germline-derived CDR1 and CDR2 are MNHEY and SMNVEV (reference sequence). Trimming shortened V by 7 bases and J by 1 base, and 16 bases separated the two germline ends. This CDR3 spans 15 amino acids. As DNA, the CDR3 is TGTGCCAGCACTCTTCGATCGACAGCGAACACTGAAGCTTTCTTT. Residues: CASTLRSTANTEAFF.

J is TRBJ1-2 and V is TRBV6-5; D uncertain. The CDR3 length is 13 residues. Germline CDR1 and CDR2: MNHEY and SVGAGI. The germline V and J ends were trimmed by 6 bases and 4 bases, with 12 bases remaining between them. CDR3 region: CASRPTGGYGYTF. CDR3 in DNA: TGTGCCAGCAGACCAACTGGAGGCTATGGCTACACCTTC.

The V and J genes are TRBV5-1 and TRBJ2-1; D not resolved. CDR1 SGHRS and CDR2 YFSETQ come from the germline V gene. The CDR3 contains 11 residues. The V and J ends lost 4 bases and 5 bases respectively, with 4 bases between them. Written as DNA, the CDR3 is TGCGCCAGCAGCCTTCACAATGAGCAGTTCTTC. Translated: CASSLHNEQFF.

In the case of this clone: The germline gene is not matched at one end of the junction; a read error may be the cause. The J gene is TRBJ2-1, the V gene TRBV7-7; 9 bases match TRBD2. Germline V gene sequence: CDR1 SSHAT, CDR2 FNYEAQ (reference sequence). The CDR3 runs 16 residues. CDR3 in DNA: TGTGCTAGCAGCCGGGGAGCGGGAGGTTTTATCGATGAGCAGTTCTTC. Translated: CASSRGAGGFIDEQFF.

This chain connects TRBV27 to TRBJ2-7, with 8 bases identical to TRBD2. CDR3 length: 13 residues. The V gene's germline CDR1 is MNHEY and CDR2 SMNVEV (reference sequence). The trim removed 6 bases at V and 2 bases at J, leaving 3 bases unmatched. This chain's CDR3 is CASRSGSPYEQYF. The CDR3 coding sequence is TGTGCCAGCAGAAGCGGGAGCCCCTACGAGCAGTACTTC.

This chain links TRBV9 with TRBJ1-1; D gene uncertain. The CDR3 loop spans 13 amino acids. V gave up 3 bases and J gave up 0 bases, with 6 bases separating them. Per the germline V gene, CDR1 is SGDLS and CDR2 is YYNGEE. The CDR3 loop is CASSATLNTEAFF. CDR3 nucleotides: TGTGCCAGCAGCGCTACCTTGAACACTGAAGCTTTCTTT.

V is TRBV6-5 and J is TRBJ2-3, with 7 bases lining up with TRBD2. Germline V gene sequence: CDR1 MNHEY, CDR2 SVGAGI. The CDR3 contains 14 residues. V gave up 2 bases and J gave up 6 bases; unmatched junction bases: 5. Here the CDR3 reads CASSYLMGGDTQYF. The DNA of the CDR3 is TGTGCCAGCAGTTACCTCATGGGAGGGGATACGCAGTATTTT.

The gene calls are TRBV6-2 or TRBV6-3 and TRBJ1-5; the match to TRBD1 covers 9 bases. CDR3 length equals 19 residues. Germline V gene sequence: CDR1 MNHEY, CDR2 SVGEGT. The V and J ends lost 6 bases and 1 base, in that order; junction bases with no gene match: 16. In DNA form, the CDR3 reads TGTGCCAGCAGGCCTCCCGGGACAGGGCTCCATGGGAGCAATCAGCCCCAGCATTTT. Translated: CASRPPGTGLHGSNQPQHF.

This chain connects TRBV19 to TRBJ2-7, with a possible D match to TRBD1 (5 bases). Germline-derived CDR1 and CDR2 are LNHDA and SQIVND (reference sequence). The CDR3 has 13 amino acids. V lost 3 bases and J lost 5, with 11 bases in between. CDR3 region: CASSMAGINEQYF. For the CDR3, the DNA is TGTGCCAGTAGTATGGCAGGGATAAACGAGCAGTACTTC.

This clone was detected once. This chain links TRBV2 with TRBJ2-5; maybe TRBD1 (6 bases). The CDR3 contains 15 residues. The V end was cut by 2 bases, the J end by 5 bases, with 15 bases between. CDR1 and CDR2 from the germline V gene are SNHLY and FYNNEI. CDR3 DNA: TGTGCCAGCAGTGAAAATGGACAGCCGGGGGAGACCCAGTACTTC. This translates into CASSENGQPGETQYF.

CDR3 residues: CASRFNPGGYTEAFF. CDR3 nucleotides: TGTGCCAGCAGATTCAACCCGGGGGGTTACACTGAAGCTTTCTTT. The V call is TRBV11-1, the J call TRBJ1-1; possibly TRBD1 for D (5 bases). The V gene lost 6 bases and the J gene lost 3 bases, with 17 bases spanning the gap. There are 15 residues in the CDR3. Germline V CDR1 and CDR2: SGHAT, FQDESV (reference sequence).

This chain joins TRBV24-1 and TRBJ2-1; D is possibly TRBD2 (6 bases). V gave up 4 bases and J gave up 5 bases, with 20 bases separating them. The V gene's germline CDR1 is KGHDR and CDR2 SFDVKD. The CDR3 length is 17 residues. In nucleotides, the CDR3 is TGTGCCACCAGTGACAAAAGACCGGGACTGCAAAACAATGAGCAGTTCTTC. Its translation: CATSDKRPGLQNNEQFF.

The chain has TRBV3-1 (or the pseudogene TRBV3-2) and TRBJ1-1; D is uncertain. This CDR3 is built from 12 residues. Germline CDR1 is LGHDT and CDR2 is YNNKEL (reference sequence). The ends were cut back, 4 bases at V and 7 bases at J, with 10 bases in the middle. The CDR3 DNA reads TGTGCCAGCAGCCTTGGGAGCCTTGAAGCTTTCTTT. It is translated as CASSLGSLEAFF.

In this sample, this clone turned up a few times. The chain has TRBV5-1 and TRBJ1-1; D may be TRBD1 (5 bases). Germline-derived CDR1 and CDR2 are SGHRS and YFSETQ. V lost 4 bases and J 3 bases, leaving 16 bases between the germline ends. This CDR3 is 15 amino acids long. The chain's CDR3 is CASSLRRGGDTEAFF. The DNA of the CDR3 is TGCGCCAGCAGCCTCCGGAGGGGAGGGGACACTGAAGCTTTCTTT.

The V and J genes are TRBV11-2 and TRBJ2-7; D may be TRBD2 (6 bases). Germline V gene lookup returns CDR1 SGHAT and CDR2 FQNNGV. V lost 5 bases and J lost 3, with 14 bases in between. The CDR3 totals 14 residues. CDR3 loop: CASSAGTSIYEQYF. The CDR3 DNA is TGTGCCAGCAGCGCCGGGACTTCCATCTACGAGCAGTACTTC. The full variable domain, its missing parts supplied by reference TRBV11-2 and TRBJ2-7, is EAGVAQSPRYKIIEKRQSVAFWCNPISGHATLYWYQQILGQGPKLLIQFQNNGVVDDSQLPKDRFSAERLKGVDSTLKIQPAKLEDSAVYLCASSAGTSIYEQYFGPGTRLTVT.

This rearrangement joins TRBV5-1 to TRBJ2-3; 8 bases match TRBD2. The CDR3 has 17 amino acids. Germline CDR1 SGHRS, CDR2 YFSETQ. After removal of 0 bases from V and 3 bases from J, the junction contained 9 bases not matched to a gene. CDR3 in DNA: TGCGCCAGCAGCTTGGAGGGGACGGGAGGGGTAACAGATACGCAGTATTTT. Translated: CASSLEGTGGVTDTQYF.

This chain connects TRBV5-1 to TRBJ2-1; 10 bases match TRBD2. The germline V gene has CDR1 SGHRS and CDR2 YFSETQ. The CDR3 totals 17 residues. With V trimmed by 0 bases and J by 4 bases, 7 bases remained unmatched. For the CDR3, the DNA is TGCGCCAGCAGCTTGGGGCCCCTAGCGGGAGATTACAATGAGCAGTTCTTC. Translating gives CASSLGPLAGDYNEQFF.

The CDR3 bases are TGTGCCAGCAGCTTAGTTACAGGGGAGGCCTTAAAGACCCAGTACTTC. Translating gives CASSLVTGEALKTQYF. This chain links TRBV13 with TRBJ2-5; possible D gene TRBD1, 7 bases. The CDR3 loop spans 16 amino acids. Germline CDR1 is PRHDT and CDR2 is FYEKMQ (reference sequence). Trimming removed 1 base at V and 6 bases at J, with 18 bases between.

This rearrangement joins TRBV11-3 to TRBJ2-7; D may be TRBD2 (5 bases). The CDR3 contains 14 residues. Germline V lookup: CDR1 SGHNT, CDR2 YENEEA. V lost 3 bases to trimming and J lost 5 bases, with 14 bases between them. The CDR3 DNA is TGTGCCAGCAGCTTTACGGGGAATCCCAACGAGCAGTACTTC. This translates into CASSFTGNPNEQYF.

This clone was found a few times. The CDR3, as DNA: TGCGCCAGCGGACGGGAGGCCACAGATACGCAGTATTTT. This translates into CASGREATDTQYF. The V and J genes are TRBV10-1 and TRBJ2-3; 7 bases line up with TRBD2. Germline V lookup: CDR1 WNHNN, CDR2 SYGVQD (reference sequence). This CDR3 has 13 amino acids. Unmatched junction bases numbered 4, after V lost 8 bases and J lost 2 bases.